The sample holds a few counts of the clone carrying this T cell receptor (beta chain). With a J-beta primer mix and a sample-barcoded 5' primer, a second PCR ran about 6 to 11 cycles. TCRdb analysed the 5' RACE reads with MiXCR anew, one entry per CDR3 protein. In the table there are about 1.7 million distinct CDR3 sequences, roughly 30% of which are singletons. The source of the sample is a study of blood T cells in healthy people across ages. The length of the CDR3 is 16 residues. V lost 5 bases to trimming and J lost 2 bases, with 16 bases between them. CDR1 MGHRA and CDR2 YSYEKL come from the germline V gene.

This receptor was obtained from a woman aged 25 to 39 in good health. The chain is built from TRBV4-1 and TRBJ1-5; D is uncertain. Sequencing was performed on blood. CDR3 region: CASSATGKGGNQPQHF. As DNA, the CDR3 is TGCGCCAGCAGCGCGACGGGAAAGGGAGGCAATCAGCCCCAGCATTTT.